This passage covers 31 T cell receptor beta chains from one sample sequenced in a study of blood T cell repertoires in COVID-19. The data were produced by immunoSEQ multiplex PCR, yet TCRdb's version contains in-frame clones alone and is incomplete. The sample consists of about 240,000 clones, roughly 85% of them appearing once. Sequencing was carried out using peripheral blood. The origin of the receptors is a man aged 45 to 65 with COVID-19, enrolled during active disease.

This chain connects TRBV27 to TRBJ1-5; TRBD1 matches 11 bases. This CDR3 region has 15 residues. CDR1 and CDR2 (germline): MNHEY, SMNVEV (reference sequence). The ends lost 3 bases at V and 4 bases at J; junction bases unmatched: 2. CDR3 coding DNA: TGTGCCAGCAGTTTTGGGACAGGGGGTAATCAGCCCCAGCATTTT. Its translation is CASSFGTGGNQPQHF.

The chain recombines TRBV9 with TRBJ2-1; 11 bases fit TRBD2. The CDR3 has 13 residues. V dropped 6 bases and J dropped 8; count of bases not matched to a gene: 4. Germline V gene data show CDR1 as SGDLS and CDR2 as YYNGEE. In nucleotides, the CDR3 is TGTGCCAGCACTAGCGGGGGGAGGGATGAGCAGTTCTTC. The encoded protein is CASTSGGRDEQFF. Full variable domain (rest looked up from reference TRBV9 and TRBJ2-1): DSGVTQTPKHLITATGQRVTLRCSPRSGDLSVYWYQQSLDQGLQFLIQYYNGEERAKGNILERFSAQQFPDLHSELNLSSLELGDSALYFCASTSGGRDEQFFGPGTRLTVL.

The chain recombines TRBV7-6 with TRBJ2-5; 16 nucleotides agree with TRBD2. The CDR3 covers 17 residues. Germline V CDR1 and CDR2: SGHVS, FNYEAQ. The trim removed 5 bases at V and 5 bases at J, leaving 8 bases unmatched. CDR3 protein: CASSPGLAGGPFETQYF. For the CDR3, the DNA is TGTGCCAGCAGCCCGGGACTAGCGGGGGGGCCGTTTGAGACCCAGTACTTC.

This chain uses TRBV18 with TRBJ1-6; D is perhaps TRBD1 (5 bases). V was cut by 5 bases and J by 9 bases, with 17 bases left in between. Germline V CDR1 and CDR2: KGHSH, LQKENI. CDR3 length: 15 amino acids. Here the CDR3 DNA reads TGTGCCAGCTCAGAACTTGGGTTAAGGGGTTCACCCCTCCACTTT. This encodes CASSELGLRGSPLHF.

The chain couples TRBV27 to TRBJ2-7; D is perhaps TRBD1 (6 bases). The CDR3 is 15 amino acids. Trimming took off 5 bases at V and 2 bases at J, with 16 bases between the two ends. Per the germline V gene, CDR1 is MNHEY and CDR2 is SMNVEV (reference sequence). In DNA, the CDR3 is TGTGCCAGCAGTCCCCGACAGGTGCGGACCTACGAGCAGTACTTC. Its protein product is CASSPRQVRTYEQYF.

The rearrangement joins TRBV18 to TRBJ2-7, with D possibly matching TRBD1 (5 bases). This CDR3 is built from 13 residues. Looked up from germline, CDR1 is KGHSH and CDR2 is LQKENI. V was shortened by 5 bases and J by 7 bases, with 15 bases between the two germline ends. The CDR3 loop reads CASSTRQHLEQYF. Written as DNA, the CDR3 is TGTGCCAGCTCAACAAGACAGCATTTGGAGCAGTACTTC.

This clone has just one count. The chain links TRBV2 to TRBJ2-7; 12 nucleotides agree with TRBD1. The CDR3 sequence is 16 residues long. J gave up 1 base and V 4 bases, and 5 bases lay outside the gene matches. Germline CDR1 SNHLY, CDR2 FYNNEI. CDR3 nucleotide sequence: TGTGCCAGCAGTGGCTGGGACAGGGGGCGATCCTACGAGCAGTACTTC. Translating gives CASSGWDRGRSYEQYF.

The chain recombines TRBV3-1 (or the pseudogene TRBV3-2) with TRBJ1-2; 9 nucleotides match TRBD1. In germline, CDR1 is LGHDT, CDR2 YNNKEL (reference sequence). The CDR3 length is 14 residues. After removal of 2 bases from V and 6 bases from J, the junction contained 4 bases not matched to a gene. CDR3 sequence reads: CASSQLNRGHGYTF. The CDR3 region has the DNA TGTGCCAGCAGCCAATTAAACAGGGGGCATGGCTACACCTTC.

This clone was detected a few times. The CDR3 spells CASSPRQGWDTEAFF. The CDR3 DNA reads as TGTGCCAGCAGCCCGCGACAGGGGTGGGACACTGAAGCTTTCTTT. The chain uses TRBV3-1 (or the pseudogene TRBV3-2) and TRBJ1-1, with 8 nucleotides matching TRBD1. The germline V gene has CDR1 LGHDT and CDR2 YNNKEL (reference sequence). CDR3 length equals 15 residues. After removal of 4 bases from V and 3 bases from J, the junction contained 7 bases not matched to a gene.

The chain joins TRBV2 to TRBJ2-2; D possibly corresponds to TRBD1 (6 bases). With 2 bases removed from V and 3 bases from J, the gap between germline ends came to 13 bases. The germline gives CDR1 SNHLY, CDR2 FYNNEI. The CDR3 totals 16 residues. CDR3 nucleotide sequence: TGTGCCAGCAGTGAAATTGAGGACAGCGACACCGGGGAGCTGTTTTTT. Amino acid sequence: CASSEIEDSDTGELFF.

The CDR3 sequence: CASSLLQGSYEQYF. The CDR3 region has the DNA TGTGCCAGCAGCCTTCTACAGGGGTCCTACGAGCAGTACTTC. The V gene is TRBV7-8, the J gene TRBJ2-7; 7 bases fit TRBD1. J gave up 1 base and V 5 bases, and 5 bases lay outside the gene matches. Per the germline V gene, CDR1 is SGHVS and CDR2 is FQNEAQ. The CDR3 has 14 amino acids.

V gene TRBV28 combines with J gene TRBJ2-7; D unresolved. Looked up from germline, CDR1 is MDHEN and CDR2 is SYDVKM. The V gene lost 5 bases and the J gene lost 3 bases, with 8 bases spanning the gap. The CDR3 loop spans 12 amino acids. The CDR3 region is CASSADNYEQYF. The CDR3 DNA is TGTGCCAGCAGTGCTGACAACTACGAGCAGTACTTC.

The V call is TRBV7-6, the J call TRBJ1-2; D ambiguous. Germline loops: CDR1 SGHVS, CDR2 FNYEAQ. Trimming cost V 1 base and J 7 bases, with 7 bases left between them. The CDR3 covers 12 residues. CDR3 nucleotide sequence: TGTGCCAGCAGCTTAGATCGCAGTGGCTACACCTTC. It codes for CASSLDRSGYTF.

The chain couples TRBV6-5 to TRBJ1-6; D is undetermined. Germline V CDR1 and CDR2: MNHEY, SVGAGI. The CDR3 is 14 amino acids. The V and J ends lost 6 bases and 9 bases respectively, with 15 bases between them. CDR3 residues: CASREEGFGSPLHF. The CDR3 region has the DNA TGTGCCAGCAGGGAGGAAGGTTTTGGTTCACCCCTCCACTTT.

The genes are TRBV7-2 and TRBJ1-2, with 9 bases aligning to TRBD1. This CDR3 region has 14 residues. Germline lookup yields CDR1 SGHTA and CDR2 FQGNSA. Unmatched junction bases numbered 7, after V lost 3 bases and J lost 8 bases. The CDR3 region has the DNA TGTGCCAGCAGCTTTGGGACAGGGACGGGCGGCTACACCTTC. It encodes CASSFGTGTGGYTF.

V gene TRBV5-6 combines with J gene TRBJ1-2, with 7 nucleotides matching TRBD1. CDR3 length: 16 amino acids. Trimming at V came to 4 bases and at J to 2 bases, leaving 11 bases not matched to a gene. Looked up from germline, CDR1 is SGHDT and CDR2 is YYEEEE. The CDR3 reads CASSRTGAWGNYGYTF. CDR3 DNA sequence: TGTGCCAGCAGCCGAACAGGGGCTTGGGGGAACTATGGCTACACCTTC.

The genes are TRBV10-3 and TRBJ2-7, with TRBD1 as a possible D gene (5 bases). V was clipped by 3 bases and J by 4 bases, with 13 bases between them. Germline V lookup: CDR1 ENHRY, CDR2 SYGVKD. The CDR3 spans 14 residues. CDR3 residues: CAISDVGGAYEQYF. The CDR3 DNA reads as TGTGCCATCAGTGATGTCGGTGGGGCTTACGAGCAGTACTTC.

In its sample, this clone was seen a few times. The chain has TRBV7-9 and TRBJ1-3; 7 nucleotides align to TRBD1. J gave up 0 bases and V 7 bases, and 9 bases lay outside the gene matches. CDR3 length: 16 amino acids. Per the germline V gene, CDR1 is SEHNR and CDR2 is FQNEAQ (reference sequence). The CDR3 spells CASNPWGQSSGNTIYF. In nucleotides, the CDR3 is TGTGCCAGCAACCCCTGGGGACAGAGCTCTGGAAACACCATATATTTT.

This rearrangement joins TRBV20-1 to TRBJ2-7; D is ambiguous. CDR3 length: 12 amino acids. V was clipped by 3 bases and J by 7 bases, with 13 bases between them. The V gene's germline CDR1 is DFQATT and CDR2 SNEGSKA (reference sequence). The CDR3 DNA sequence: TGCAGTGCTAGTGCCCCACCGGAGGAGCAGTACTTC. This encodes CSASAPPEEQYF.

The chain recombines TRBV4-2 with TRBJ1-4; D is uncertain. From germline, CDR1 is LGHNA and CDR2 YNFKEQ. Between the trimmed V and J ends, which lost 2 bases and 6 bases, there was a span of 7 bases. The CDR3 consists of 13 residues. CDR3 residues: CASSQIRDEKLFF. DNA of the CDR3: TGTGCCAGCAGCCAAATTCGTGATGAAAAACTGTTTTTT.

The chain couples TRBV2 to TRBJ1-4; 11 bases line up with TRBD1. Germline V CDR1 and CDR2: SNHLY, FYNNEI. J lost 12 bases, V lost 4 bases, and 10 bases had no gene match. This CDR3 has 15 residues. The CDR3 DNA reads TGTGCCAGCAGTGTTCCCGGACAGGGGGCGGGAGAACTGTTTTTT. Protein product: CASSVPGQGAGELFF.

V and J are TRBV4-2 and TRBJ1-6; no definite D call. Trimming pared 0 bases from V and 0 bases from J, leaving 15 bases between. This CDR3 has 19 residues. Germline CDR1 is LGHNA and CDR2 is YNFKEQ. The CDR3 nucleotides are TGTGCCAGCAGCCAAGATGTCGAGCGGGGTTACTCCTATAATTCACCCCTCCACTTT. Translation gives CASSQDVERGYSYNSPLHF.

This sequence joins TRBV5-5 and TRBJ2-7; no firm D call. Between the trimmed V and J ends, which lost 2 bases and 7 bases, there was a span of 16 bases. Per the germline V gene, CDR1 is SGHKS and CDR2 is YYEKEE (reference sequence). The CDR3 is made up of 14 amino acids. CDR3 sequence: CASSLESNFGEQYF. CDR3 sequence (DNA): TGTGCCAGCAGCTTAGAATCCAACTTCGGTGAGCAGTACTTC.

This clone was picked up a small number of times. The DNA of the CDR3 is TGTGCTAGTGGTTTCTTCCCCCGACAGGCGAACACAGATACGCAGTATTTT. As protein: CASGFFPRQANTDTQYF. This sequence joins TRBV12-5 and TRBJ2-3; TRBD1 might be the D (6 bases). V lost 3 bases and J 2 bases, leaving 18 bases between the germline ends. The CDR3 has 17 amino acids. The germline gives CDR1 LGHNT, CDR2 FRNRAP. Using reference TRBV12-5 and TRBJ2-3 for the parts outside the CDR3, the full variable domain is DARVTQTPRHKVTEMGQEVTMRCQPILGHNTVFWYRQTMMQGLELLAYFRNRAPLDDSGMPKDRFSAEMPDATLATLKIQPSEPRDSAVYFCASGFFPRQANTDTQYFGPGTRLTVL.

This chain links TRBV5-6 with TRBJ1-3; TRBD1 matches at 7 bases. The CDR3 runs 17 residues. Germline V gives CDR1 SGHDT, CDR2 YYEEEE. V lost 3 bases and J lost 0; bases outside the gene matches: 9. The CDR3 reads CASSYRQGSFSGNTIYF. CDR3 in DNA: TGTGCCAGCAGCTATCGACAGGGAAGCTTCTCTGGAAACACCATATATTTT.

The chain links TRBV18 to TRBJ1-2; a possible D gene is TRBD1 (6 bases). Germline-derived CDR1 and CDR2 are KGHSH and LQKENI. The CDR3 extends over 12 amino acids. Trimming took 3 bases from V and 8 from J, leaving 10 bases between them. The CDR3 sequence is CASSPSGVGYTF. The CDR3 DNA follows: TGTGCCAGCTCACCCTCAGGGGTCGGCTACACCTTC.

This chain connects TRBV9 to TRBJ1-3; unclear D gene. This CDR3 is built from 15 residues. Germline values: CDR1 SGDLS, CDR2 YYNGEE. Trimming took off 0 bases at V and 0 bases at J, with 7 bases between the two ends. DNA of the CDR3: TGTGCCAGCAGCGTAGGTGAGGTCTCTGGAAACACCATATATTTT. It yields the protein CASSVGEVSGNTIYF.

The gene calls are TRBV6-6 and TRBJ2-3, with 14 bases lining up with TRBD2. Germline V gene lookup returns CDR1 MNHNY and CDR2 SVGAGI (reference sequence). The CDR3 is 15 amino acids. V was pared by 5 bases and J by 4 bases, with 2 bases of the junction left unmatched. Here the CDR3 DNA reads TGTGCCAGCAGTGGGACTAGCGGGGGTTCAGATACGCAGTATTTT. Its protein product is CASSGTSGGSDTQYF.

This clone has only one observation. The chain joins TRBV5-1 to TRBJ1-6; the D is unclear. Per the germline V gene, CDR1 is SGHRS and CDR2 is YFSETQ. Trimming pared 5 bases from V and 4 bases from J, leaving 13 bases between. The CDR3 runs to 15 residues. The CDR3: CASRNQRGYNSPLHF. The CDR3 nucleotides are TGCGCCAGCAGAAACCAACGAGGATATAATTCACCCCTCCACTTT.

This chain joins TRBV25-1 and TRBJ2-7; TRBD2 might be the D (6 bases). In germline, CDR1 is MGHDK, CDR2 SYGVNS. The ends were cut back, 5 bases at V and 3 bases at J, with 8 bases in the middle. This CDR3 comprises 12 residues. The CDR3 bases are TGTGCCAGCAGTACGGGACTCTACGAGCAGTACTTC. Translated: CASSTGLYEQYF.

In this sample, this clone turned up once. The rearrangement uses TRBV3-1 (or the pseudogene TRBV3-2) and TRBJ1-2, with TRBD1 matching 8 bases. CDR1 is LGHDT and CDR2 is YNNKEL in the germline V gene (reference sequence). This CDR3 has 14 residues. The junction had 6 bases not matched to a gene; V was cut back by 4 bases and J by 5 bases. CDR3 DNA sequence: TGTGCCAGCAGCCGACAGGGGCTTAGTTATGGCTACACCTTC. Amino acid sequence: CASSRQGLSYGYTF.